This is a list of T cell receptor beta chains from one sample in a study of T cells and Merkel cell carcinoma outcomes. Generated by immunoSEQ multiplex PCR, the TCRdb table keeps only in-frame clones and is missing some. The repertoire holds roughly 14,000 clones, with over 70% as singletons. The sample comprised tumor tissue from Merkel cell carcinoma. The receptor set was obtained from a human donor with Merkel cell carcinoma. The CDR3 runs from the conserved cysteine through the conserved F or W. The D gene is left open where the match is weak. Clone size is not always given. Where it is, it says once, few, many or a class for expanded clones.

V gene,clone size,D gene,J gene,CDR3 protein,CDR3 DNA
TRBV28,few,TRBD1,TRBJ1-5,CASRGGQRNQPQHF,TGTGCCAGCAGAGGGGGACAGCGCAATCAGCCCCAGCATTTT
TRBV5-4,.,.,TRBJ1-1,CASSFPHANTEAFF,TGTGCCAGCAGCTTCCCACACGCGAACACTGAAGCTTTCTTT
TRBV2,.,.,TRBJ2-2,CASSGLVFTGELFF,TGTGCCAGCAGTGGCTTAGTGTTCACCGGGGAGCTGTTTTTT
TRBV30,.,.,TRBJ2-2,CAWSVLAATGELFF,TGTGCCTGGAGTGTACTTGCGGCCACCGGGGAGCTGTTTTTT
TRBV7-2,.,.,TRBJ1-2,CASSLGPRRSNYGYTF,TGTGCCAGCAGCTTAGGTCCTCGGCGGTCTAACTATGGCTACACCTTC
TRBV13,.,TRBD1,TRBJ1-5,CASSLGTGFNQPQHF,TGTGCCAGCAGCTTAGGGACAGGGTTTAATCAGCCCCAGCATTTT
TRBV15,.,TRBD1,TRBJ1-1,CATSRGDGTGSAFF,TGTGCCACCAGCAGAGGGGATGGGACAGGGTCAGCTTTCTTT
TRBV5-6,.,.,TRBJ2-7,CASSLVGHEQYF,TGTGCCAGCAGCTTGGTAGGGCACGAGCAGTACTTC
TRBV10-3,.,TRBD1,TRBJ2-5,CAMGQGEETQYF,TGTGCCATGGGACAGGGTGAAGAGACCCAGTACTTC
TRBV9,.,.,TRBJ1-4,CASSPQGAKKLFF,TGTGCCAGCAGCCCCCAGGGTGCTAAAAAACTGTTTTTT
TRBV11-3,.,.,TRBJ2-1,CASSLDRAASYNEQFF,TGTGCCAGCAGCTTAGACAGGGCAGCCTCCTACAATGAGCAGTTCTTC
TRBV19,.,.,TRBJ2-6,CASRRDFRASGANVLTF,TGTGCCAGTAGGAGGGATTTTCGAGCGAGTGGGGCCAACGTCCTGACTTTC
TRBV4-1,.,TRBD1,TRBJ2-7,CASSPRQGNYEQYF,TGCGCCAGCAGCCCGAGACAGGGCAACTACGAGCAGTACTTC
TRBV6-5,once,TRBD2,TRBJ2-1,CVSSPSGRGNEQFF,TGTGTCAGCAGCCCGAGCGGGAGAGGCAATGAGCAGTTCTTC
TRBV12-5,.,.,TRBJ2-1,CASGLSGLPNEQFF,TGTGCTAGTGGTTTGTCAGGGTTGCCCAATGAGCAGTTCTTC
TRBV11-2,.,TRBD1,TRBJ1-6,CASGRDRGNSPLHF,TGTGCCAGCGGACGGGACAGGGGGAATTCACCCCTCCACTTT
TRBV6-8,.,.,TRBJ1-5,CASSPPTDNQPQHF,TGTGCCAGCAGTCCCCCCACAGACAATCAGCCCCAGCATTTT
TRBV9,.,TRBD1,TRBJ2-1,CASSVVGTEDYNEQFF,TGTGCCAGCAGCGTAGTTGGGACAGAGGACTACAATGAGCAGTTCTTC
TRBV7-8,.,.,TRBJ1-1,CASSSRDGETFF,TGTGCCAGCAGCTCCCGGGACGGTGAAACTTTCTTT
TRBV6-6,once,TRBD1,TRBJ2-5,CASSTGQGTQYF,TGTGCCAGCAGTACGGGACAGGGGACCCAGTACTTC
TRBV18,once,.,TRBJ1-2,CASSPEGGTYGYTF,TGTGCCAGCTCACCGGAGGGAGGGACCTATGGCTACACCTTC
TRBV9,medium-sized,TRBD1,TRBJ2-1,CASSEGTGNNEQFF,TGTGCCAGCAGCGAGGGGACAGGGAACAATGAGCAGTTCTTC
TRBV11-2,.,.,TRBJ1-2,CASSGVLNYGYTF,TGTGCCAGCTCAGGTGTTCTAAACTATGGCTACACCTTC
TRBV5-1,.,.,TRBJ2-7,CASSPSGRSMYEGQYF,TGCGCCAGCAGCCCCTCAGGGAGGTCAATGTACGAAGGGCAGTACTTC
TRBV7-6,.,TRBD1,TRBJ1-1,CASSSQTGEKAFF,TGTGCCAGCAGCTCCCAGACAGGGGAAAAAGCTTTCTTT
TRBV7-9,.,TRBD1,TRBJ1-2,CASSLAGQGEGGYTF,TGTGCCAGCAGCTTAGCCGGCCAGGGGGAGGGTGGCTACACCTTC
TRBV4-1,.,.,TRBJ1-2,CASSRGGGASGYTF,TGCGCCAGCAGCCGGGGAGGGGGGGCAAGTGGCTACACCTTC
TRBV15,.,.,TRBJ1-1,CATSRDRGRVWTEAFF,TGTGCCACCAGCAGAGATCGGGGCAGGGTGTGGACTGAAGCTTTCTTT